Here is one TCR beta chain with its context. No antigen is known for it. As for treatment: over 15 received Ad26.COV2.S at low or high dose, single or two shots; roughly five received placebo; per-sample allocation not given. Sample collection was performed on day 63 after the first vaccine or placebo injection. This entry is derived from a study of Ad26.COV2.S vaccination and SARS-CoV-2 variants. As for the study in general: Doses of Ad26.COV2.S were injected into muscle once or twice, 56 days apart.

Repertoires were generated with immunoSEQ multiplex PCR, while TCRdb's copy carries only in-frame clones and drops some. The repertoire holds under 600,000 clones, with 80% to 90% as singletons. Points from the study as a whole: People given the vaccine had a wider spike-specific TCR breadth than placebo recipients did. Following vaccination, spike-specific CD8+ and CD4+ T cell responses reportedly exhibited substantial breadth. Vaccine and placebo recipients had similar non-spike TCR breadth.

The ends were cut back, 6 bases at V and 0 bases at J, with 11 bases in the middle. The CDR3 loop spans 14 amino acids. Germline V gives CDR1 MNHEY, CDR2 SVGAGI. Sequencing was performed on peripheral blood, taken in a trial of Ad26.COV2.S vaccine versus placebo. The rearrangement uses TRBV6-5 and TRBJ1-2; D gene ambiguous. The TCR comes from a person aged 18-60 years who received the Ad26.COV2.S COVID-19 vaccine or a placebo. CDR3 loop: CASRRSGTNYGYTF. CDR3 DNA sequence: TGTGCCAGCAGAAGATCTGGGACTAACTATGGCTACACCTTC.